The source of this TCR beta chain is a study of blood T cell repertoires in COVID-19. The method was immunoSEQ multiplex PCR; TCRdb's version includes in-frame clones alone and lacks a portion of them. Of fewer than 600,000 clones listed, approximately 88% were seen once; the top ten hold about 1.7%. The CDR3 runs 17 residues. V lost 2 bases to trimming and J lost 5 bases; unmatched junction nucleotides: 14. Germline V gene data show CDR1 as LNHNV and CDR2 as YYDKDF (reference sequence). The chain links TRBV15 to TRBJ2-5; 7 bases line up with TRBD1. Sequencing used PBMCs or T cells enriched from blood (not recorded which). This clonotype originated in a woman between 40 and 55 years old who had recovered from COVID-19. The CDR3 loop is CATSRTRISNRGETQYF. For the CDR3, the DNA is TGTGCCACCAGCAGAACCCGGATCAGCAACAGGGGTGAGACCCAGTACTTC.